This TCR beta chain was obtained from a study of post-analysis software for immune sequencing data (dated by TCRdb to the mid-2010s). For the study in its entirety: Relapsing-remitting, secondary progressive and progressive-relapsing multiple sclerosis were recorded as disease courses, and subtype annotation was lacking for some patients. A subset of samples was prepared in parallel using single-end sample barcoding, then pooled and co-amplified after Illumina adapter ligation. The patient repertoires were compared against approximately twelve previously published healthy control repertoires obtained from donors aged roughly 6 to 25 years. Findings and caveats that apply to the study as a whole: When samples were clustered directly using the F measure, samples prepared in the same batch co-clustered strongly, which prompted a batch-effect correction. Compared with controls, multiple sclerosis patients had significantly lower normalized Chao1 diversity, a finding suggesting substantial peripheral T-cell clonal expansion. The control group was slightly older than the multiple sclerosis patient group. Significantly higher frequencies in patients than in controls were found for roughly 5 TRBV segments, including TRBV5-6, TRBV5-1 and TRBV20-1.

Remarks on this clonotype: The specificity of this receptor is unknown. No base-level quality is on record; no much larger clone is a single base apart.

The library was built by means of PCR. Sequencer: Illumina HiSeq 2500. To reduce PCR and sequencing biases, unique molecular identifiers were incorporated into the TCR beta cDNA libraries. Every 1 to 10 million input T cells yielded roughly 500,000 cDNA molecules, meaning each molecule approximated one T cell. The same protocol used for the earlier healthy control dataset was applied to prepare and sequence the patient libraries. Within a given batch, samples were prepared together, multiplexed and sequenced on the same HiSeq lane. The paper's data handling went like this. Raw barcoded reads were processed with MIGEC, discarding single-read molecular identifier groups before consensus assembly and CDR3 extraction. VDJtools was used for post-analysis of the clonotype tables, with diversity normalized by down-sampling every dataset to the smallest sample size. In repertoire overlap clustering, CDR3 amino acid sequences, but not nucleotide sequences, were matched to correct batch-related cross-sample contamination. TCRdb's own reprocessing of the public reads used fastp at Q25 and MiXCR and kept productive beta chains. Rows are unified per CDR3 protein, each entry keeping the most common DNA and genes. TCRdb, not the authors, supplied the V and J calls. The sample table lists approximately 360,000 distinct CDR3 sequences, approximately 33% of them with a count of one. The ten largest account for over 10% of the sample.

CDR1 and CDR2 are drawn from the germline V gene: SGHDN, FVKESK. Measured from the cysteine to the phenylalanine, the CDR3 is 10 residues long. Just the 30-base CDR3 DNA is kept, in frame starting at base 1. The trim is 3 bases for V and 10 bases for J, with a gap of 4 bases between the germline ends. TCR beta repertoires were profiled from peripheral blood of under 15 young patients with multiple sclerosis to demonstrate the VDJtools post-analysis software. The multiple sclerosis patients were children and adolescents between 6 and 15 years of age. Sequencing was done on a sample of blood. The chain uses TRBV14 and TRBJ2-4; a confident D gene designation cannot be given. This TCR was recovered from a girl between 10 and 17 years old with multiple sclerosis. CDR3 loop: CASSHAIQYF. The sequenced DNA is TGTGCCAGCAGCCACGCTATTCAGTACTTC.